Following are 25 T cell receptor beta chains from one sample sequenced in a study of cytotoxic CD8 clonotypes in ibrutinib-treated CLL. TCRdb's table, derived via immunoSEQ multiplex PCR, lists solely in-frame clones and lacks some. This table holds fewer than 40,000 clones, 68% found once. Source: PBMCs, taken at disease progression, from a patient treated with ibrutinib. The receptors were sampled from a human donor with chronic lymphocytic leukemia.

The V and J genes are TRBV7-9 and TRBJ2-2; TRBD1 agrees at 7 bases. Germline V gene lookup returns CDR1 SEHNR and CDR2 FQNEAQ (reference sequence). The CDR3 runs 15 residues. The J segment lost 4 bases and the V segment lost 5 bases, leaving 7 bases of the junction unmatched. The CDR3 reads CASSTGQTITGELFF. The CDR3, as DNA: TGTGCCAGCAGCACGGGACAGACTATCACCGGGGAGCTGTTTTTT.

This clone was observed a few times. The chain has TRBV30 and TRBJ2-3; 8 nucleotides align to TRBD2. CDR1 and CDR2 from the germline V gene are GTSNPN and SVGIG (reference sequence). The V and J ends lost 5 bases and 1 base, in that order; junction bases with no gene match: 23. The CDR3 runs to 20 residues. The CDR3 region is CAWDVLGAQRENAGTDTQYF. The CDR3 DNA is TGTGCCTGGGATGTCCTAGGGGCCCAGCGGGAGAACGCCGGCACAGATACGCAGTATTTT.

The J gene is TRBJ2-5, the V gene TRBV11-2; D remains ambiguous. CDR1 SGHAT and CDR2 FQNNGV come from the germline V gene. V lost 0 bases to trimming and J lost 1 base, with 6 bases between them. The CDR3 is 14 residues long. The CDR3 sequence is CASSLDWIQETQYF. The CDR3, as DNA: TGTGCCAGCAGCTTAGACTGGATCCAAGAGACCCAGTACTTC.

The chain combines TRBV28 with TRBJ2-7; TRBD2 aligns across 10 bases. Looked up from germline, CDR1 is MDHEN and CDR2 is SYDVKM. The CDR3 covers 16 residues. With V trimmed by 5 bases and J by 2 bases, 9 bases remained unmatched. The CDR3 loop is CASSASLAGKAYEQYF. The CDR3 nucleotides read TGTGCCAGCAGTGCCTCACTAGCGGGGAAAGCCTACGAGCAGTACTTC.

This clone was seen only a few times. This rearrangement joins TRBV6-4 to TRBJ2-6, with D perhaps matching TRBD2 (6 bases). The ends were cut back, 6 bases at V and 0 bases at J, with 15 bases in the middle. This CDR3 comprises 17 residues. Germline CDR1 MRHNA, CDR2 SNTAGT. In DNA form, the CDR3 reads TGTGCCAGCAGCCGGATAGCGGCTACCTCTGGGGCCAACGTCCTGACTTTC. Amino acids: CASSRIAATSGANVLTF.

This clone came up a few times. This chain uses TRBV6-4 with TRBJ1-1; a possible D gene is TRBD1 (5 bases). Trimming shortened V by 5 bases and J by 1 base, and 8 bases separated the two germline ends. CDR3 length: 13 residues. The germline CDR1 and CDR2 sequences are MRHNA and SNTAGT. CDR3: CASSRGENTEAFF. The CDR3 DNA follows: TGTGCCAGCAGTCGGGGGGAGAACACTGAAGCTTTCTTT.

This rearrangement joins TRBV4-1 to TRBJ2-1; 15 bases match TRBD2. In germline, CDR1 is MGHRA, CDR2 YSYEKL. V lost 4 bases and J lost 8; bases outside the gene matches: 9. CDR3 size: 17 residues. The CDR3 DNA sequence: TGCGCCAGCAGCCGTCAGCCGGGACTAGCGGGAGGTTATGAGCAGTTCTTC. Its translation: CASSRQPGLAGGYEQFF.

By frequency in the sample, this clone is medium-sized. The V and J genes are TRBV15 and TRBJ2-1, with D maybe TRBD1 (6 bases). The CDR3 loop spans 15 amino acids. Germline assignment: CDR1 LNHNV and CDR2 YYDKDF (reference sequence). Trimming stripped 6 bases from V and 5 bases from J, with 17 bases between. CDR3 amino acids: CATSHPPTGNNEQFF. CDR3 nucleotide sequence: TGTGCCACCAGTCACCCCCCTACAGGGAACAATGAGCAGTTCTTC.

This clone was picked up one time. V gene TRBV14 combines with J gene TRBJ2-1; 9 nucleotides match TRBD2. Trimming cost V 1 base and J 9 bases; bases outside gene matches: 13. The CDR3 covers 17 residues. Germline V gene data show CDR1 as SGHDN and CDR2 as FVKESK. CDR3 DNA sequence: TGTGCCAGCAGCCAAGGCGGGAGGGCCGTCGGTATAGGTGAGCAGTTCTTC. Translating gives CASSQGGRAVGIGEQFF.

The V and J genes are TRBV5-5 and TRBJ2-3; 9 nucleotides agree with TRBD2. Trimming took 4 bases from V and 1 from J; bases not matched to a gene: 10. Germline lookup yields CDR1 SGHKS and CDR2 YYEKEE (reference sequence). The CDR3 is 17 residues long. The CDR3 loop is CASSLPPGGGGTDTQYF. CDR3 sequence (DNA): TGTGCCAGCAGCCTCCCGCCGGGCGGGGGGGGCACAGATACGCAGTATTTT.

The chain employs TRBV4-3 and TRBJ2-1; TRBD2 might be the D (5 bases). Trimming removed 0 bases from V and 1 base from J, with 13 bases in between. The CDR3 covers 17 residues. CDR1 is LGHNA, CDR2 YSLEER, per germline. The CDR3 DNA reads TGCGCCAGCAGCCAAGAAAGAGGGAGTAGTTCCTACAATGAGCAGTTCTTC. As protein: CASSQERGSSSYNEQFF.

CDR3 residues: CASSESPQSIGYF. The CDR3 region has the DNA TGCGCCAGCAGTGAGTCTCCCCAATCGATCGGGTACTTC. This chain uses TRBV10-2 with TRBJ2-5; D is unresolved. Germline V gene lookup returns CDR1 WSHSY and CDR2 SAAADI. The V end was cut by 0 bases, the J end by 13 bases, with 15 bases between. The CDR3 runs 13 residues.

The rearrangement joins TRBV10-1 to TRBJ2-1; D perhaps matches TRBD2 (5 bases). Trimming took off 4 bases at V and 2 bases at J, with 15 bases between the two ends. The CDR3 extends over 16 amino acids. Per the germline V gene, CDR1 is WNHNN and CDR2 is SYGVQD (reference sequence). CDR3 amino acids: CASSVNLATTYNEQFF. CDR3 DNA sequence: TGCGCCAGCAGTGTGAATTTAGCGACCACCTACAATGAGCAGTTCTTC.

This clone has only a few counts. CDR3 residues: CAISRDRDTEAFF. CDR3 DNA sequence: TGTGCCATCAGTCGGGACAGGGACACTGAAGCTTTCTTT. The chain employs TRBV10-3 and TRBJ1-1; TRBD1 matches 9 bases. CDR1 and CDR2 (germline): ENHRY, SYGVKD. J lost 3 bases, V lost 5 bases, and 1 base had no gene match. This CDR3 has 13 residues.

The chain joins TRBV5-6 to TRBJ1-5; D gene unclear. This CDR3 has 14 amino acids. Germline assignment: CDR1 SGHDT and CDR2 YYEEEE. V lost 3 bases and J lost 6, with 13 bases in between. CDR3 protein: CASSSGVRSQPQHF. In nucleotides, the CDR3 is TGTGCCAGCAGCTCCGGGGTCCGGAGTCAGCCCCAGCATTTT.

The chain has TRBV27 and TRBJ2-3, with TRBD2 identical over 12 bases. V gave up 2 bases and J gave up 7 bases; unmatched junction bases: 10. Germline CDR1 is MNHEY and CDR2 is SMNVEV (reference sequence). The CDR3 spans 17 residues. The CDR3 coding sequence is TGTGCCAGCAGTTTAAGGGTGACTAGCGGGAGTTCAAATACGCAGTATTTT. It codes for CASSLRVTSGSSNTQYF.

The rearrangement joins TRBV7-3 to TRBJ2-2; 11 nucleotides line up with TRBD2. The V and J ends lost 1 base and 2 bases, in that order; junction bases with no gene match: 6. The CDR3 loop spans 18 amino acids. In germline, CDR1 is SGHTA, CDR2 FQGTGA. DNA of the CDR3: TGTGCCAGCAGCTTAAGCTCCGGGACTAGCGGTAACACCGGGGAGCTGTTTTTT. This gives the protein CASSLSSGTSGNTGELFF. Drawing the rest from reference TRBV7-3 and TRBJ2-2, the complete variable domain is GAGVSQTPSNKVTEKGKYVELRCDPISGHTALYWYRQSLGQGPEFLIYFQGTGAADDSGLPNDRFFAVRPEGSVSTLKIQRTERGDSAVYLCASSLSSGTSGNTGELFFGEGSRLTVL.

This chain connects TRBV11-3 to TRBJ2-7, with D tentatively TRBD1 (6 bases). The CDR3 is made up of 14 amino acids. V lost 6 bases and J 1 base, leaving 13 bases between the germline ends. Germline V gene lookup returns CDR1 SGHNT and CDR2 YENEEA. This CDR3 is CASRHNRASYEQYF. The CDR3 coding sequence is TGTGCCAGCAGACACAACAGGGCTTCCTACGAGCAGTACTTC.

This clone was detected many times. CDR3 amino acids: CASNPTGAYEQYF. CDR3 DNA sequence: TGTGCCAGCAACCCGACAGGGGCCTACGAGCAGTACTTC. This sequence joins TRBV5-6 and TRBJ2-7, with 8 bases fitting TRBD1. Trimming at V came to 6 bases and at J to 2 bases, leaving 4 bases not matched to a gene. Per the germline V gene, CDR1 is SGHDT and CDR2 is YYEEEE. The CDR3 totals 13 residues.

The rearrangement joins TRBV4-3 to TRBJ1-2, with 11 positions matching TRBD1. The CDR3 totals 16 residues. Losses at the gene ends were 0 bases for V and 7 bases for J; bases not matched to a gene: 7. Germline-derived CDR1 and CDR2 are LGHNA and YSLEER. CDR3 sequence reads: CASSQDPRGQGAGYTF. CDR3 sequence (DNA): TGCGCCAGCAGCCAAGATCCACGCGGACAGGGGGCTGGCTACACCTTC.

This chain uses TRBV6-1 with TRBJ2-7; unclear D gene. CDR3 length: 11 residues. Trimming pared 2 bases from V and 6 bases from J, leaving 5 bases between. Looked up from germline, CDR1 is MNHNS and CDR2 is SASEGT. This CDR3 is CASSEWGEQYF. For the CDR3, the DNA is TGTGCCAGCAGTGAATGGGGCGAGCAGTACTTC.

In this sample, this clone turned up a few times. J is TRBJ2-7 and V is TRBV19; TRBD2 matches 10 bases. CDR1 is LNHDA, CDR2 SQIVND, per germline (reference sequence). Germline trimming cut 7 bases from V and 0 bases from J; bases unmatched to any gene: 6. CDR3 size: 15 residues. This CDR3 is CASTAGTSDSYEQYF. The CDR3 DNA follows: TGTGCCAGTACCGCCGGGACTAGCGACTCCTACGAGCAGTACTTC.

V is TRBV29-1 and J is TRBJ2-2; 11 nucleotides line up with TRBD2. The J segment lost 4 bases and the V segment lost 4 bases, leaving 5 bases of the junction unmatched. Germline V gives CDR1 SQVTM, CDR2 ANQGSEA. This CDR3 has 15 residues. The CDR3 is CSVGTGTSGTGELFF. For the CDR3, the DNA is TGCAGCGTTGGGACCGGGACTAGCGGCACCGGGGAGCTGTTTTTT.

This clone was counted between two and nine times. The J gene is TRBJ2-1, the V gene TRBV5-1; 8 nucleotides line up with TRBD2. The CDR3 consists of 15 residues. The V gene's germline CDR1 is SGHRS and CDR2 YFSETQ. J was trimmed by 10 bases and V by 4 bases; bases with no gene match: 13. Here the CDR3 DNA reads TGCGCCAGCAGCCCTGTCCGGGAGGGCCTCCGAGAGCAGTTCTTC. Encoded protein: CASSPVREGLREQFF.

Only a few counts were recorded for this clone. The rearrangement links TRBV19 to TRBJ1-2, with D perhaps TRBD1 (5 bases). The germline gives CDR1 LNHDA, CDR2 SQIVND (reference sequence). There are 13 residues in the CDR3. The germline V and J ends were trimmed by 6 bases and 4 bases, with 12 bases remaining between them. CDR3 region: CASSQTVLYGYTF. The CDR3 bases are TGTGCCAGTAGCCAGACAGTCCTCTATGGCTACACCTTC.